This T cell receptor (beta chain) was observed in a study of cytomegalovirus exposure and HLA in healthy donors. General observations from the study: A few of the chains that were CMV-associated were confirmed in vitro to be specific for CMV antigens. Among TCR beta chains, those listed as cytomegalovirus-associated numbered 164.

Germline loops: CDR1 SGHDT, CDR2 YYEEEE. The trim removed 5 bases at V and 0 bases at J, leaving 12 bases unmatched. CDR3 size: 19 residues. Notes on this clone: Its specificity is not known.

Only in-frame clones appear in the TCRdb table, and some are missing; sequencing was by immunoSEQ multiplex PCR. The table has hundreds of thousands of clones, 85% to 90% seen once; the top ten hold about 3%. This clonotype was sampled from a young man in good health and CMV-seronegative. Material for sequencing was PBMCs. The J gene is TRBJ2-6, the V gene TRBV5-6, with 9 bases lining up with TRBD2. CDR3 coding DNA: TGTGCCAGCAGTTTTGCAGGACTAGCGATCACCTCTGGGGCCAACGTCCTGACTTTC. The encoded protein is CASSFAGLAITSGANVLTF.